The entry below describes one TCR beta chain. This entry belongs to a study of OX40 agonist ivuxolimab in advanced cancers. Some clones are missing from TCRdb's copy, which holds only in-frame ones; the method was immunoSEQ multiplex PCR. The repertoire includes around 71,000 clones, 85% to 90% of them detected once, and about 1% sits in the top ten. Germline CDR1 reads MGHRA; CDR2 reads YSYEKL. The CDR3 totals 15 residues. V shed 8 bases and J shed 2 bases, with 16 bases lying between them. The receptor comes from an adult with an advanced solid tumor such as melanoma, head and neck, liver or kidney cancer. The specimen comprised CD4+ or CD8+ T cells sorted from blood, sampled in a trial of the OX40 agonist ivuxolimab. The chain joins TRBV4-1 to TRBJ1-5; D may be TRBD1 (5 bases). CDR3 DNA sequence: TGCGCCAGCGGACCGCAGGGTGGGCGCAATCAGCCCCAGCATTTT. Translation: CASGPQGGRNQPQHF.